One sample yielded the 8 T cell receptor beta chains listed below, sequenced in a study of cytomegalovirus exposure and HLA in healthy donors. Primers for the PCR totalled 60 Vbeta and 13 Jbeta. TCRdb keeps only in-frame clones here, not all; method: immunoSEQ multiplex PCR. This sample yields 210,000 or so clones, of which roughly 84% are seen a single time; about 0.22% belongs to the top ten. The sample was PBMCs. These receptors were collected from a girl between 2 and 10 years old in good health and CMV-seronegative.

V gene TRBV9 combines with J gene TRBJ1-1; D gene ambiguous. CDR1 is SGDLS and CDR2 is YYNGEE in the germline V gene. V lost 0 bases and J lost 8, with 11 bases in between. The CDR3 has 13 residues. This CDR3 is CASSVAGIREAFF. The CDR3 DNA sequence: TGTGCCAGCAGCGTAGCAGGCATACGGGAAGCTTTCTTT.

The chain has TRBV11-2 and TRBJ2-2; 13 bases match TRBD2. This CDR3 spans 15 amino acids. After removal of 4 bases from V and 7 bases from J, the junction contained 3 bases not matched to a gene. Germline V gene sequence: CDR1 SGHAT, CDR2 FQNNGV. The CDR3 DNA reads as TGTGCCAGCAGCTCCACTAGCGGGAGGGTCGGGGAGCTGTTTTTT. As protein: CASSSTSGRVGELFF.

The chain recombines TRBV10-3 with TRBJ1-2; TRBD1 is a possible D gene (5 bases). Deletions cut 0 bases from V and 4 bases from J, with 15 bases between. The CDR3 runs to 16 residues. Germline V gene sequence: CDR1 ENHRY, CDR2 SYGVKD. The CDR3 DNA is TGTGCCATCAGTGAGTCACCGACAGCTTCGTTCTATGGCTACACCTTC. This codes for CAISESPTASFYGYTF.

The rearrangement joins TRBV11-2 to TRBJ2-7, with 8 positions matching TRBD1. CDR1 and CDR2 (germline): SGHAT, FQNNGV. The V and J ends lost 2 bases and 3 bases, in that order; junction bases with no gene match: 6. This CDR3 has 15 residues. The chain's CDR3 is CASSLTQGEFYEQYF. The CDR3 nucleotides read TGTGCCAGCAGCTTAACACAGGGGGAGTTCTACGAGCAGTACTTC.

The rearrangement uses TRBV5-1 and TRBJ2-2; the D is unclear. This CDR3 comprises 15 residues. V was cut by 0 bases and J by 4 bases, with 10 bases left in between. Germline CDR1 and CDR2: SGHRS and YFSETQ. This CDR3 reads CASSLASFSTGELFF. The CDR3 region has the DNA TGCGCCAGCAGCTTGGCCTCTTTCTCCACCGGGGAGCTGTTTTTT.

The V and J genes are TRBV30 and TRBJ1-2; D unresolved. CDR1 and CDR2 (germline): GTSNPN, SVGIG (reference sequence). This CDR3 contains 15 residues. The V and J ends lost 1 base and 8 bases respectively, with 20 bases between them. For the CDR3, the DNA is TGTGCCTGGAGTGCCCCTCCTCTCCGGGGAGGAGGCTACACCTTC. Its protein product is CAWSAPPLRGGGYTF.

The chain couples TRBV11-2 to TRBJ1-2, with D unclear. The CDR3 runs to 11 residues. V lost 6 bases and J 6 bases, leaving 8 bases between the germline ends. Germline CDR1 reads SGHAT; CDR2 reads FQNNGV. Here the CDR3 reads CASSEGDGYTF. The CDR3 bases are TGTGCCAGCAGTGAGGGCGATGGCTACACCTTC.

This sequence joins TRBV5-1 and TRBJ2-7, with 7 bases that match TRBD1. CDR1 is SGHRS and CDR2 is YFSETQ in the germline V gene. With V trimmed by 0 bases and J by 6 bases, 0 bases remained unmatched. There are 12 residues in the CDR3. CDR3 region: CASSLAGGEQYF. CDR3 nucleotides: TGCGCCAGCAGCTTGGCAGGGGGCGAGCAGTACTTC. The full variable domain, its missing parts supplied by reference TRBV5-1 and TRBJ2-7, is KAGVTQTPRYLIKTRGQQVTLSCSPISGHRSVSWYQQTPGQGLQFLFEYFSETQRNKGNFPGRFSGRQFSNSRSEMNVSTLELGDSALYLCASSLAGGEQYFGPGTRLTVT.